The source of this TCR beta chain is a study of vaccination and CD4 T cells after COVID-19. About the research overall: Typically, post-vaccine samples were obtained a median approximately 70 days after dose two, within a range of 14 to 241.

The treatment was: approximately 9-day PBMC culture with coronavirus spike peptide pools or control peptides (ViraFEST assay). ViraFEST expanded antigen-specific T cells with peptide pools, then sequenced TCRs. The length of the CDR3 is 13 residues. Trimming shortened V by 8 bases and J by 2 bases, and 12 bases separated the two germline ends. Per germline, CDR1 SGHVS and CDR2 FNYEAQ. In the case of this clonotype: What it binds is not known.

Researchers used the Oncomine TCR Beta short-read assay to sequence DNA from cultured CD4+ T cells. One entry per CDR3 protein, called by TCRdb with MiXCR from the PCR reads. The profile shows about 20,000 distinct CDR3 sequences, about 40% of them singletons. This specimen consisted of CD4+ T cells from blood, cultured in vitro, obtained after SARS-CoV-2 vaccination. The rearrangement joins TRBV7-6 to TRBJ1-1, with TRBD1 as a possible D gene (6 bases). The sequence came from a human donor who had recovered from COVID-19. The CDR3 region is CASSGAVNTEAFF. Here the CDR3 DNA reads TGTGCCAGCTCAGGGGCAGTCAACACTGAAGCTTTCTTT.